The subject of this entry is one TCR beta chain. The antigen is not known. These data come from a study of CD8 T cells in Susac syndrome. Study results and limitations: Clonal expansion involving Susac CD8+ cells peaked in TEMRA cells and active patients.

Both CD4+ and CD8+ T cells were negatively isolated, and TEMRA cells underwent FACS enrichment. Germline V lookup: CDR1 GTSNPN, CDR2 SVGIG (reference sequence). The length of the CDR3 is 15 residues. The trim removed 0 bases at V and 0 bases at J, leaving 2 bases unmatched. Reverse transcription used about 0.45 to 1 ug RNA and random hexamers. Coverage of TCR beta CDR3 amplification by immunoSEQ multiplex PCR extended to 54 Vbeta and 13 Jbeta. MiXCR, applied by TCRdb to the immunoSEQ multiplex PCR reads, yields one record per CDR3 protein. Of under 95,000 distinct CDR3 sequences in the sample, 95% are singletons; the top ten hold roughly 0.46%.

Sequenced: CD8+ T cells from PBMCs. This receptor was obtained from a human donor with Susac syndrome. The chain is built from TRBV30 and TRBJ2-1; 7 nucleotides match TRBD1. CDR3 amino acids: CAWSVKGASYNEQFF. The CDR3 nucleotides read TGTGCCTGGAGTGTCAAGGGGGCCTCCTACAATGAGCAGTTCTTC. Based on the CDR3 plus reference TRBV30 and TRBJ2-1, the full variable domain is SQTIHQWPATLVQPVGSPLSLECTVEGTSNPNLYWYRQAAGRGLQLLFYSVGIGQISSEVPQNLSASRPQDRQFILSSKKLLLSDSGFYLCAWSVKGASYNEQFFGPGTRLTVL.